Listed below are T cell receptor beta chains from one sample, sequenced in a study of blood T cell repertoires in COVID-19. Assay used: immunoSEQ multiplex PCR; TCRdb lists only in-frame clones, some missing. The sample lists fewer than 400,000 clones; 90% were seen once. Sequencing was carried out using peripheral blood. Receptors were obtained from a woman in her twenties or thirties with COVID-19, enrolled during active disease. CDR3s include the opening cysteine and the closing phenylalanine or tryptophan. Fields, in order: clone size, V gene, J gene, D gene, CDR3 protein, CDR3 DNA. D genes are given only for firm matches. The size entry is marked missing in some rows and otherwise reads once, few, many or a size class.

.	TRBV5-1	TRBJ2-3	.	CASSYDRSTDTQYF	TGCGCCAGCAGCTACGACAGGAGCACAGATACGCAGTATTTT
.	TRBV19	TRBJ2-2	.	CASISRIGELFF	TGTGCCAGTATAAGTAGAATCGGGGAGCTGTTTTTT
.	TRBV5-1	TRBJ2-7	.	CASSFEREYYEQYF	TGCGCCAGCAGCTTTGAAAGGGAGTACTACGAGCAGTACTTC
.	TRBV10-2	TRBJ1-2	TRBD1	CASRGVPGQGLDGYTF	TGCGCCAGCAGAGGGGTCCCGGGACAGGGTTTAGATGGCTACACCTTC
once	TRBV27	TRBJ2-1	.	CASYPYAGSNEQFF	TGTGCCAGCTACCCTTATGCGGGTAGCAATGAGCAGTTCTTC
.	TRBV7-9	TRBJ1-6	.	CASSAFPGRGVVDSPLHF	TGTGCCAGCAGCGCCTTCCCGGGACGGGGGGTGGTGGATTCACCCCTCCACTTT
.	TRBV5-1	TRBJ1-4	TRBD1	CASSLGQGAATNEKLFF	TGCGCCAGCAGCCTGGGACAGGGGGCCGCAACTAATGAAAAACTGTTTTTT
.	TRBV27	TRBJ1-1	TRBD1	CASRQQGGNTEAFF	TGTGCCAGCAGACAACAGGGGGGTAACACTGAAGCTTTCTTT
.	TRBV5-1	TRBJ1-2	.	CASSLSRAGNYGYTF	TGCGCCAGCAGCTTGTCGAGGGCGGGGAACTATGGCTACACCTTC
few	TRBV5-6	TRBJ1-1	.	CASSFRGNTEAFF	TGTGCCAGCAGCTTTAGAGGGAACACTGAAGCTTTCTTT
.	TRBV6-4	TRBJ1-6	.	CASSDSGGGSPLHF	TGTGCCAGCAGTGACTCAGGCGGGGGTTCACCCCTCCACTTT
.	TRBV6-2/TRBV6-3	TRBJ1-2	.	CASSYPPPGVGGYTF	TGTGCCAGCAGTTACCCCCCGCCAGGGGTCGGGGGCTACACCTTC
.	TRBV28	TRBJ2-2	.	CASSLSISFTRHTGELFF	TGTGCCAGCAGTTTATCTATTTCCTTCACTAGGCACACCGGGGAGCTGTTTTTT
.	TRBV6-5	TRBJ2-1	.	CASSLTSRYEQFF	TGTGCCAGCAGTTTGACCTCCAGGTATGAGCAGTTCTTC
.	TRBV5-1	TRBJ1-4	TRBD1	CASSYGQGFEKLFF	TGCGCCAGCAGCTACGGACAGGGTTTTGAAAAACTGTTTTTT
.	TRBV18	TRBJ1-1	.	CASSPTDRLNTEAFF	TGTGCCAGCTCACCTACGGACAGACTTAACACTGAAGCTTTCTTT
once	TRBV29-1	TRBJ1-2	TRBD1	CSVEEWTGIIGYGYTF	TGCAGCGTTGAAGAATGGACAGGAATTATTGGCTATGGCTACACCTTC
.	TRBV2	TRBJ1-3	TRBD1	CASSPGQTSLSGNTIYF	TGTGCCAGCAGTCCGGGACAGACTTCCCTCTCTGGAAACACCATATATTTT
.	TRBV12-5	TRBJ1-3	.	CASGLDTTVHSGNTIYF	TGTGCTAGTGGTTTGGACACGACAGTTCACTCTGGAAACACCATATATTTT
once	TRBV6-5	TRBJ2-1	TRBD2	CASSLYSGSRNEQFF	TGTGCCAGCAGTCTATATAGCGGGAGTAGGAATGAGCAGTTCTTC
.	TRBV25-1	TRBJ2-5	TRBD2	CASSDLGLARETQYF	TGTGCCAGCAGTGATCTGGGACTAGCGAGGGAGACCCAGTACTTC
.	TRBV19	TRBJ2-7	TRBD2	CASSGFGGLAGALPNYEQYF	TGTGCCAGTAGTGGCTTTGGGGGACTAGCGGGGGCCCTACCTAACTACGAGCAGTACTTC
.	TRBV20-1	TRBJ2-1	.	CSAEYNEQFF	TGCAGTGCTGAGTACAATGAGCAGTTCTTC
once	TRBV29-1	TRBJ1-1	.	CSAKQGDTEAFF	TGCAGCGCAAAACAGGGTGACACTGAAGCTTTCTTT
.	TRBV19	TRBJ2-5	TRBD2	CASSHAPGTSGSRGETQYF	TGTGCCAGTAGTCACGCTCCCGGGACTAGCGGGAGTCGAGGGGAGACCCAGTACTTC
.	TRBV6-5	TRBJ1-2	.	CASTQGSSGGYGYTF	TGTGCCAGCACTCAGGGGTCTTCGGGTGGCTATGGCTACACCTTC
.	TRBV3-1/TRBV3-2	TRBJ2-6	.	CASSQDLSAGANVLTF	TGTGCCAGCAGCCAAGATCTGAGCGCTGGGGCCAACGTCCTGACTTTC
.	TRBV28	TRBJ1-2	.	CASSPHPPAYYTF	TGTGCCAGCAGTCCACACCCCCCCGCTTACTACACCTTC
.	TRBV15	TRBJ2-3	.	CATLPRENRATDTQYF	TGTGCCACCCTACCCAGGGAGAACAGGGCCACAGATACGCAGTATTTT
.	TRBV6-2/TRBV6-3	TRBJ1-6	TRBD1	CASSTGQGQNSPLHF	TGTGCCAGCAGTACCGGACAGGGCCAGAATTCACCCCTCCACTTT
.	TRBV27	TRBJ2-6	.	CASSPNRGLILSGANVLTF	TGTGCCAGCAGTCCAAATAGGGGACTGATCTTGTCTGGGGCCAACGTCCTGACTTTC
.	TRBV29-1	TRBJ2-3	.	CSGAAGGTDTQYF	TGCAGCGGGGCCGCGGGTGGCACAGATACGCAGTATTTT
few	TRBV27	TRBJ1-4	TRBD1	CASSFRADRRTTNEKLFF	TGTGCCAGCAGTTTTAGAGCGGACAGGAGGACAACTAATGAAAAACTGTTTTTT
.	TRBV9	TRBJ1-2	.	CASSVGWQGYGYTF	TGTGCCAGCAGCGTAGGTTGGCAGGGCTATGGCTACACCTTC
once	TRBV7-6	TRBJ1-2	TRBD1	CASSLETGDWDGYTF	TGTGCCAGCAGCTTAGAGACAGGGGACTGGGATGGCTACACCTTC
.	TRBV7-2	TRBJ1-2	.	CASSVDSFYGYTF	TGTGCCAGCAGCGTGGACAGTTTCTATGGCTACACCTTC
.	TRBV7-2	TRBJ2-5	TRBD2	CASSLVVASGREGSETQYF	TGTGCCAGCAGCTTAGTCGTGGCTAGCGGGAGGGAGGGGTCGGAGACCCAGTACTTC
once	TRBV6-4	TRBJ2-4	TRBD2	CASNPSGIKNIQYF	TGTGCCAGCAACCCAAGCGGGATTAAAAACATTCAGTACTTC
.	TRBV27	TRBJ1-1	.	CASRSPERAEAFF	TGTGCCAGCAGGAGTCCCGAGAGGGCTGAAGCTTTCTTT
once	TRBV7-2	TRBJ1-4	.	CASSLRGGPSTNEKLFF	TGTGCCAGCAGCTTAAGGGGGGGGCCGTCAACTAATGAAAAACTGTTTTTT
.	TRBV4-2	TRBJ2-1	TRBD2	CASSQVTSGEGEQFF	TGTGCCAGCAGCCAAGTGACTAGCGGGGAGGGTGAGCAGTTCTTC
.	TRBV28	TRBJ1-4	TRBD1	CASSFPGQGRNEKLFF	TGTGCCAGCAGTTTCCCAGGACAGGGTAGGAACGAAAAACTGTTTTTT
.	TRBV5-1	TRBJ2-3	.	CASSLVRIRSTDTQYF	TGCGCCAGCAGCTTGGTGAGAATCCGGAGCACAGATACGCAGTATTTT
.	TRBV10-3	TRBJ1-3	.	CAISESITGQRTTIYF	TGTGCCATCAGTGAGTCGATAACAGGACAAAGGACCACCATATATTTT
.	TRBV6-5	TRBJ1-2	.	CASSYSGGASHYGYTF	TGTGCCAGCAGTTATAGCGGGGGCGCCTCTCACTATGGCTACACCTTC
once	TRBV10-3	TRBJ2-7	TRBD1	CAISPRDSQHEQYF	TGTGCCATCAGCCCCCGGGACAGTCAGCACGAGCAGTACTTC
once	TRBV5-4	TRBJ2-7	.	CASSLVTSYEQYF	TGTGCCAGCAGCTTGGTTACTAGCTACGAGCAGTACTTC
.	TRBV19	TRBJ1-1	TRBD1	CASSTLWGTEGRGAFF	TGTGCCAGTAGCACCCTATGGGGGACAGAAGGGCGTGGAGCTTTCTTT
.	TRBV7-2	TRBJ2-5	TRBD1	CASSLDRGKETQYF	TGTGCCAGCAGCCTGGACAGGGGGAAAGAGACCCAGTACTTC
.	TRBV7-9	TRBJ1-2	.	CASSPVANYGYTF	TGTGCCAGCAGCCCGGTAGCTAACTATGGCTACACCTTC
.	TRBV27	TRBJ1-6	.	CASSLRDRSPLHF	TGTGCCAGCAGTTTACGTGACAGGTCACCCCTCCACTTT
.	TRBV11-3	TRBJ2-7	TRBD2	CASSLGGSGPPRAYEQYF	TGTGCCAGCAGCTTAGGCGGTAGCGGGCCCCCAAGGGCCTACGAGCAGTACTTC
.	TRBV11-2	TRBJ2-3	TRBD2	CASSVLAGTLVTDTQYF	TGTGCCAGCAGCGTACTAGCGGGAACTTTAGTCACAGATACGCAGTATTTT
.	TRBV9	TRBJ1-6	TRBD1	CASSAGGTGISLHF	TGTGCCAGCAGCGCGGGTGGGACAGGGATATCCCTCCACTTT
.	TRBV19	TRBJ2-4	TRBD1	CASSGQGLVAKNIQYF	TGTGCCAGTAGTGGACAGGGTTTGGTAGCCAAAAACATTCAGTACTTC
.	TRBV28	TRBJ1-2	.	CASSLFSGNYGYTF	TGTGCCAGCAGTTTATTCTCAGGGAACTATGGCTACACCTTC
.	TRBV15	TRBJ2-7	TRBD2	CATSRDGTSYEQYF	TGTGCCACCAGCAGAGATGGGACTAGCTACGAGCAGTACTTC
.	TRBV7-9	TRBJ2-1	TRBD2	CASRDSGRAYNEQFF	TGTGCCAGCAGAGACAGCGGGAGGGCCTACAATGAGCAGTTCTTC
.	TRBV10-3	TRBJ2-6	TRBD1	CAITGQGDSGANVLTF	TGTGCCATTACGGGACAGGGCGACTCTGGGGCCAACGTCCTGACTTTC